These 20 T cell receptor beta chains share one sample of origin, sequenced in a study of CD8 T cells in ankylosing spondylitis. In TCRdb, the 5' RACE reads were re-called with MiXCR into one record per CDR3 protein. The table has some 220,000 distinct CDR3 sequences, 8% to 11% seen once. Sequenced: blood, either unsorted or a sorted T cell fraction (not recorded which). The receptors here all came from a male donor with ankylosing spondylitis or in good health (not recorded which).

This clonotype was counted many times. The chain uses TRBV5-1 and TRBJ2-2, with D perhaps assigned TRBD1 or TRBD2 (6 bases each). The length of the CDR3 is 16 residues. The V gene's germline CDR1 is SGHRS and CDR2 YFSETQ. Deletions cut 4 bases from V and 5 bases from J, with 18 bases between. The CDR3 DNA follows: TGCGCCAGCAGCGATGGGACCACAGGGAGGACCGGGGAGCTGTTTTTT. It specifies CASSDGTTGRTGELFF.

Many counts were recorded for this clonotype. The chain employs TRBV10-2 and TRBJ2-1, with a tentative D call TRBD2 (6 bases). V lost 6 bases and J lost 7, with 13 bases in between. The CDR3 loop spans 13 amino acids. Germline V gives CDR1 WSHSY, CDR2 SAAADI. This CDR3 reads CASRERETNEQFF. The CDR3 nucleotides read TGCGCCAGCAGGGAACGGGAGACGAATGAGCAGTTCTTC.

This clonotype was counted ten times or more. V gene TRBV28 combines with J gene TRBJ2-7; D perhaps matches TRBD1 (6 bases). Per the germline V gene, CDR1 is MDHEN and CDR2 is SYDVKM. Trimming cost V 2 bases and J 6 bases, with 11 bases left between them. This CDR3 region has 13 residues. This CDR3 reads CASSLGVQGEQYF. Here the CDR3 DNA reads TGTGCCAGCAGTTTAGGGGTACAGGGCGAGCAGTACTTC.

DNA for the CDR3: TGTGCCGGCCAAGAGGGGGACGTAAATCAGCCCCAGCATTTT. This translates into CAGQEGDVNQPQHF. The chain recombines TRBV30 with TRBJ1-5; a weak D match, TRBD1 (6 bases). Germline CDR1 reads GTSNPN; CDR2 reads SVGIG (reference sequence). The CDR3 sequence is 14 residues long. Trimming stripped 8 bases from V and 4 bases from J, with 18 bases between.

This clonotype appeared a few times. The chain employs TRBV7-2 and TRBJ2-7, with D unresolved. Germline CDR1 and CDR2: SGHTA and FQGNSA. V was cut by 4 bases and J by 0 bases, with 7 bases left in between. The CDR3 runs to 13 residues. The CDR3 DNA follows: TGTGCCAGCAGCTACCGGCGCTCCTACGAGCAGTACTTC. Its protein is CASSYRRSYEQYF.

This clonotype was detected many times. This chain uses TRBV4-1 with TRBJ2-1; D ambiguous. V was shortened by 4 bases and J by 5 bases, with 12 bases between the two germline ends. Germline V CDR1 and CDR2: MGHRA, YSYEKL. This CDR3 spans 14 amino acids. As DNA, the CDR3 is TGCGCCAGCAGCCTTTTTAACCAGAACAATGAGCAGTTCTTC. The encoded protein is CASSLFNQNNEQFF.

This clonotype was observed many times. V gene TRBV20-1 combines with J gene TRBJ1-5, with a weak D call TRBD1 (6 bases). The CDR3 has 12 amino acids. The V gene's germline CDR1 is DFQATT and CDR2 SNEGSKA (reference sequence). Trimming stripped 4 bases from V and 3 bases from J, with 7 bases between. CDR3 sequence reads: CSANRVNQPQHF. CDR3 DNA: TGCAGTGCTAACAGGGTCAATCAGCCCCAGCATTTT.

This clonotype was found many times. The rearrangement uses TRBV5-5 and TRBJ1-2; D is possibly TRBD1 (5 bases). This CDR3 comprises 13 residues. Trimming cost V 3 bases and J 5 bases, with 11 bases left between them. The germline V gene encodes CDR1 SGHKS and CDR2 YYEKEE (reference sequence). Written as DNA, the CDR3 is TGTGCCAGCAGCTCGCAGGGAATATATGGCTACACCTTC. This translates into CASSSQGIYGYTF.

The sample holds many counts of this clonotype. The chain has TRBV20-1 and TRBJ1-1, with 8 bases fitting TRBD1. The V segment lost 6 bases and the J segment 3 bases; nucleotides outside the gene matches: 9. CDR3 size: 14 residues. Germline V gene lookup returns CDR1 DFQATT and CDR2 SNEGSKA (reference sequence). The CDR3 sequence is CSAPRQGRDTEAFF. The DNA for the CDR3 is TGCAGTGCGCCTCGACAGGGGAGGGACACTGAAGCTTTCTTT.

This clonotype was counted only a few times. The chain recombines TRBV5-1 with TRBJ2-7; D tentatively reads TRBD1 or TRBD2 (5 bases each). Germline CDR1 and CDR2: SGHRS and YFSETQ. The CDR3 is 15 residues long. V lost 3 bases to trimming and J lost 4 bases, with 17 bases between them. The CDR3 region has the DNA TGCGCCAGCAGCTCCTTACTCGGGACCGAGTACGAGCAGTACTTC. Translated: CASSSLLGTEYEQYF. Supplemented by reference TRBV5-1 and TRBJ2-7, the full variable domain reads KAGVTQTPRYLIKTRGQQVTLSCSPISGHRSVSWYQQTPGQGLQFLFEYFSETQRNKGNFPGRFSGRQFSNSRSEMNVSTLELGDSALYLCASSSLLGTEYEQYFGPGTRLTVT.

This clonotype was seen ten or more times. V is TRBV30 and J is TRBJ1-1; D gene ambiguous. V was cut by 0 bases and J by 4 bases, with 15 bases left in between. CDR3 length: 15 amino acids. Germline lookup yields CDR1 GTSNPN and CDR2 SVGIG (reference sequence). This chain's CDR3 is CAWSVSKTWGTEAFF. CDR3 sequence (DNA): TGTGCCTGGAGTGTATCGAAAACCTGGGGCACTGAAGCTTTCTTT.

In its sample, this clonotype was seen many times. This chain connects TRBV5-1 to TRBJ2-7; no reliable D call. The germline V gene has CDR1 SGHRS and CDR2 YFSETQ. The CDR3 runs to 15 residues. V was shortened by 1 base and J by 6 bases, with 17 bases between the two germline ends. In DNA, the CDR3 is TGCGCCAGCAGCTTGTCGGGCCAGGCGTCCACCGAGCAGTACTTC. Its protein product is CASSLSGQASTEQYF.

This chain uses TRBV7-2 with TRBJ2-3; D unresolved. The germline V gene encodes CDR1 SGHTA and CDR2 FQGNSA. V lost 4 bases, J lost 2 bases, and 13 bases lay in between. The CDR3 has 15 residues. CDR3 amino acids: CASSSLASATDTQYF. CDR3 nucleotide sequence: TGTGCCAGCAGCTCGTTAGCCTCCGCCACAGATACGCAGTATTTT.

This clonotype showed up many times. This chain links TRBV5-1 with TRBJ2-3; 9 positions agree with TRBD2. The length of the CDR3 is 15 residues. Germline trimming cut 5 bases from V and 1 base from J; bases unmatched to any gene: 5. Germline-derived CDR1 and CDR2 are SGHRS and YFSETQ. The DNA of the CDR3 is TGCGCCAGCAGTCGGCAGCGGGAGGGCACAGATACGCAGTATTTT. Translated: CASSRQREGTDTQYF.

This clonotype has ten or more counts. In DNA, the CDR3 is TGTGCCAGCAGTTTAGGGCTACTTTCCGATGAGCAGTTCTTC. It codes for CASSLGLLSDEQFF. The J gene is TRBJ2-1, the V gene TRBV28; no firm D call. CDR1 MDHEN and CDR2 SYDVKM come from the germline V gene. This CDR3 spans 14 amino acids. V lost 2 bases and J lost 8, with 13 bases in between.

At least ten counts were recorded for this clonotype. The chain recombines TRBV7-2 with TRBJ2-3; 12 bases match TRBD2. Germline assignment: CDR1 SGHTA and CDR2 FQGNSA. The CDR3 runs to 16 residues. J was trimmed by 4 bases and V by 6 bases; bases with no gene match: 8. The CDR3 region is CASRLTSGSVADTQYF. The CDR3 coding sequence is TGTGCCAGCAGACTGACTAGCGGGAGTGTGGCAGATACGCAGTATTTT.

With regard to this clonotype: Since a much larger clone is just one base distant, this may be a read error. Because it lacks the conserved phenylalanine or tryptophan at the end, this CDR3 is likely a read error. This chain connects TRBV11-3 to TRBJ2-5; no firm D call. Germline CDR1 and CDR2: SGHNT and YENEEA. CDR3 length equals 14 residues. Trimming cost V 2 bases and J 1 base, with 8 bases left between them. The CDR3 spells CASSLQDGQETQYS. The CDR3 nucleotides read TGTGCCAGCAGCTTACAAGACGGCCAAGAGACCCAGTACTCC.

This clonotype was seen at least ten times. The genes are TRBV20-1 and TRBJ2-1; D is unclear. The V gene lost 6 bases and the J gene lost 9 bases, with 18 bases spanning the gap. Germline-derived CDR1 and CDR2 are DFQATT and SNEGSKA (reference sequence). The CDR3 is 13 amino acids. The CDR3: CSASGVLRGEQFF. The CDR3 DNA reads as TGCAGTGCAAGTGGCGTCCTTCGCGGTGAGCAGTTCTTC.

The chain links TRBV19 to TRBJ1-5; possibly TRBD1 for D (5 bases). The germline V and J ends were trimmed by 3 bases and 4 bases, with 13 bases remaining between them. The CDR3 sequence is 15 residues long. CDR1 and CDR2 from the germline V gene are LNHDA and SQIVND (reference sequence). As DNA, the CDR3 is TGTGCCAGTAGTATCCTGCCGGGGGTAAATCAGCCCCAGCATTTT. The encoded protein is CASSILPGVNQPQHF. Filled out from reference TRBV19 and TRBJ1-5, the complete variable domain reads DGGITQSPKYLFRKEGQNVTLSCEQNLNHDAMYWYRQDPGQGLRLIYYSQIVNDFQKGDIAEGYSVSREKKESFPLTVTSAQKNPTAFYLCASSILPGVNQPQHFGDGTRLSIL.

This clonotype was detected a few times. The chain links TRBV5-4 to TRBJ1-1; D is possibly TRBD1 (5 bases). The CDR3 is 16 residues long. Trimming left V 3 bases short and J 5 bases short, with 20 bases between. Germline-derived CDR1 and CDR2 are SGHNT and YYREEE (reference sequence). The DNA for the CDR3 is TGTGCCAGCAGCTCTCAAAAGTTCGGGGGTGGAACTGAAGCTTTCTTT. Translating gives CASSSQKFGGGTEAFF.